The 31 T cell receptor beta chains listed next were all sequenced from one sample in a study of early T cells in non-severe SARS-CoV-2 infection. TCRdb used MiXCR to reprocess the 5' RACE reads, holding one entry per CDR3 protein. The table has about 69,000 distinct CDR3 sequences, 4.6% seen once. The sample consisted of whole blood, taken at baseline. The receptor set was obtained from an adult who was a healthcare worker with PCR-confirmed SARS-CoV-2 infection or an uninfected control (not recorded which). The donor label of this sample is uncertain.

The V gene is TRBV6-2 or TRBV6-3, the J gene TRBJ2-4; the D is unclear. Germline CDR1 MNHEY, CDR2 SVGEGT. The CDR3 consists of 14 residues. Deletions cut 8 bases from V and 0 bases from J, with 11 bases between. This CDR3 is CASARDRAKNIQYF. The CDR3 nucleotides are TGTGCCAGCGCCCGCGACCGAGCCAAAAACATTCAGTACTTC.

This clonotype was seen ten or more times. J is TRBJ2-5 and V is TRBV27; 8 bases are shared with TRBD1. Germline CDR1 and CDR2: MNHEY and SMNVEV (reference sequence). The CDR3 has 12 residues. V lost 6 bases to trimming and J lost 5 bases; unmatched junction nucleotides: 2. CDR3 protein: CASSGQGETQYF. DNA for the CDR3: TGTGCCAGCAGCGGACAGGGTGAGACCCAGTACTTC.

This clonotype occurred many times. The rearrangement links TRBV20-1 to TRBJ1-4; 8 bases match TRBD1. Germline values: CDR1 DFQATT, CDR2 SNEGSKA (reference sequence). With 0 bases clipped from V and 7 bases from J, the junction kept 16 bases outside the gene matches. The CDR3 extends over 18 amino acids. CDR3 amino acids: CSARDFGQGASRGEKLFF. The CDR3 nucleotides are TGCAGTGCTAGAGATTTCGGGCAGGGGGCGAGTCGCGGTGAAAAACTGTTTTTT.

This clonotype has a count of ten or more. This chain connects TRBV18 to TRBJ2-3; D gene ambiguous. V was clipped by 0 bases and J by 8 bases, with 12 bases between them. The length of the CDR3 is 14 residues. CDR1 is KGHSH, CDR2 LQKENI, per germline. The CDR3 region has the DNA TGTGCCAGCTCACCACCGAGGCCCCAAAGTACGCAGTATTTT. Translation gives CASSPPRPQSTQYF. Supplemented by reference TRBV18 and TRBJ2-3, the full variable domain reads NAGVMQNPRHLVRRRGQEARLRCSPMKGHSHVYWYRQLPEEGLKFMVYLQKENIIDESGMPKERFSAEFPKEGPSILRIQQVVRGDSAAYFCASSPPRPQSTQYFGPGTRLTVL.

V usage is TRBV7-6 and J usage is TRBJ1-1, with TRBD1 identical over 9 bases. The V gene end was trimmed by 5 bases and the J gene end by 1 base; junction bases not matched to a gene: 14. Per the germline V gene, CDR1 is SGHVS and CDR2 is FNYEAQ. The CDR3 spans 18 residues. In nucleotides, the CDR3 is TGTGCCAGCAGCACCCGACCGGGACAGGGAAGGCAGAACACTGAAGCTTTCTTT. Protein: CASSTRPGQGRQNTEAFF.

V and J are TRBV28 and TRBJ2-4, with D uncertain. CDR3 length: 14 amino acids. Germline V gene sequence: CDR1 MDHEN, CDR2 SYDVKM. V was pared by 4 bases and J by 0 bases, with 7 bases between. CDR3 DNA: TGTGCCAGCAGTTGGTTACAAGCCAAAAACATTCAGTACTTC. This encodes CASSWLQAKNIQYF.

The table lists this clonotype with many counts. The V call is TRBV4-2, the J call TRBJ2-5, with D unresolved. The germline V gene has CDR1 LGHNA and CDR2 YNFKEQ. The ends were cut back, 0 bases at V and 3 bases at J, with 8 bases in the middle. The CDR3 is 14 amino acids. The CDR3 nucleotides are TGTGCCAGCAGCCAAGAGACGCCGGAAGAGACCCAGTACTTC. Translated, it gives CASSQETPEETQYF.

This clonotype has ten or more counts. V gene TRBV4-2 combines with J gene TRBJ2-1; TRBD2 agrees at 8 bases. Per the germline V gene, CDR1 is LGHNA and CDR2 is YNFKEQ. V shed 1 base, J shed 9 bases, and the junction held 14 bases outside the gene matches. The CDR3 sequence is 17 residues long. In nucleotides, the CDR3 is TGTGCCAGCAGCCAAGGAGGGGCGGGGGGCCCCCCTCTTGAGCAGTTCTTC. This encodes CASSQGGAGGPPLEQFF.

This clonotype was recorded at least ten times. This chain's CDR3 is CASSSDRLQGSPLHF. The DNA of the CDR3 is TGTGCCAGCAGCTCAGATCGTTTACAGGGGTCACCCCTCCACTTT. This sequence joins TRBV7-3 and TRBJ1-6; TRBD1 aligns across 7 bases. Germline V gene data show CDR1 as SGHTA and CDR2 as FQGTGA. The CDR3 has 15 residues. Losses at the gene ends were 4 bases for V and 10 bases for J; bases not matched to a gene: 10.

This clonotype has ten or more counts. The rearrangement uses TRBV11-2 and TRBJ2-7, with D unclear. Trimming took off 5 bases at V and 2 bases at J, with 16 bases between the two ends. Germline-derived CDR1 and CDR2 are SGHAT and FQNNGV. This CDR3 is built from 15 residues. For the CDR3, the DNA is TGTGCCAGCAGCCCCCCGGGTGGTGAGACCTACGAGCAGTACTTC. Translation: CASSPPGGETYEQYF.

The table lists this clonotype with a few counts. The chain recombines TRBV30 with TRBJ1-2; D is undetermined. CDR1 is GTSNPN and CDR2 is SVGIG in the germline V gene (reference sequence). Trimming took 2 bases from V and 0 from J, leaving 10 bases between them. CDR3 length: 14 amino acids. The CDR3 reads CAWSRNSANYGYTF. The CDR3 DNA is TGTGCCTGGAGTCGTAACAGCGCTAACTATGGCTACACCTTC.

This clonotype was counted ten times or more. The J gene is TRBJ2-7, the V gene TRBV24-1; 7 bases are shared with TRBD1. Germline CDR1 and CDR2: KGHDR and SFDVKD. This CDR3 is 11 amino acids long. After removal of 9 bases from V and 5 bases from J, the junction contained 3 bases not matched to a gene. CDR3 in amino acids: CATGQAHEQYF. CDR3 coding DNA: TGTGCCACCGGACAGGCCCACGAGCAGTACTTC.

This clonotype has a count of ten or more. This chain's CDR3 is CASKSASSSPLHF. Here the CDR3 DNA reads TGTGCCAGCAAAAGTGCGTCGAGTTCACCCCTCCACTTT. The chain combines TRBV6-5 with TRBJ1-6; D remains unclear. Germline CDR1 reads MNHEY; CDR2 reads SVGAGI. The length of the CDR3 is 13 residues. V shed 7 bases and J shed 9 bases, with 13 bases lying between them.

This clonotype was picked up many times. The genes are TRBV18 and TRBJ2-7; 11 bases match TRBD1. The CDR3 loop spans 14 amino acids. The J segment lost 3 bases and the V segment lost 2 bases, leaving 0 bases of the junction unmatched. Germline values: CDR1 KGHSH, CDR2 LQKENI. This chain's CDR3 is CASSPGTGGYEQYF. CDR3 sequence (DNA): TGTGCCAGCTCACCAGGGACAGGGGGCTACGAGCAGTACTTC.

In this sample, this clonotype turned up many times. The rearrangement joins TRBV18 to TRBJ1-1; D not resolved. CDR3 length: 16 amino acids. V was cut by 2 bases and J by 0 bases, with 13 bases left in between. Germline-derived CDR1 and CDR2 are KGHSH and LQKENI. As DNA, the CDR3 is TGTGCCAGCTCACCAATTCCCCTTAACATGAACACTGAAGCTTTCTTT. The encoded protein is CASSPIPLNMNTEAFF.

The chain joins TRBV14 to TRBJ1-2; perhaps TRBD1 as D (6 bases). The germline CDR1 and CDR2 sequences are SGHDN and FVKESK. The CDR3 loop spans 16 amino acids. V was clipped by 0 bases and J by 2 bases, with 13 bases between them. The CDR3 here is CASSQDLQGGNYGYTF. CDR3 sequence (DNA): TGTGCCAGCAGCCAAGATCTGCAAGGGGGGAACTATGGCTACACCTTC. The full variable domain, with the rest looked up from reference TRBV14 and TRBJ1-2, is EAGVTQFPSHSVIEKGQTVTLRCDPISGHDNLYWYRRVMGKEIKFLLHFVKESKQDESGMPNNRFLAERTGGTYSTLKVQPAELEDSGVYFCASSQDLQGGNYGYTFGSGTRLTVV.

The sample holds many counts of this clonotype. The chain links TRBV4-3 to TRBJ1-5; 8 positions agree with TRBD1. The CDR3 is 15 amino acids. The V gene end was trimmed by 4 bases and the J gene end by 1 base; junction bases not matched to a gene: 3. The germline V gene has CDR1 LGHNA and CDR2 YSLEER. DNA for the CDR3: TGCGCCAGCAGCCTCTACAGGGGGAGCAATCAGCCCCAGCATTTT. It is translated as CASSLYRGSNQPQHF.

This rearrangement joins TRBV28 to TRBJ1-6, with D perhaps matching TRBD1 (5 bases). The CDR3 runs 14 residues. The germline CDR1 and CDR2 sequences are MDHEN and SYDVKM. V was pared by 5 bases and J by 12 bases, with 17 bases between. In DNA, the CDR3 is TGTGCCAGCAGTGCCTCTGGACTCGGACAACCCCTCCACTTT. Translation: CASSASGLGQPLHF.

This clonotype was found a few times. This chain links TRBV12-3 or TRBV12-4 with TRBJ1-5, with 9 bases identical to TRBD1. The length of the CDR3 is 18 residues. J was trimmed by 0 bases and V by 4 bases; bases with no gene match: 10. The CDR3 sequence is CASSSRTGDPYSNQPQHF. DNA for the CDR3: TGTGCCAGCAGTTCCCGGACAGGGGATCCGTATAGCAATCAGCCCCAGCATTTT.

The CDR3 loop is CASSTRLGWYF. Here the CDR3 DNA reads TGTGCCAGTAGTACCCGACTAGGATGGTACTTC. The chain joins TRBV19 to TRBJ2-4; weak D call: TRBD2 (6 bases). Germline V CDR1 and CDR2: LNHDA, SQIVND (reference sequence). This CDR3 comprises 11 residues. V was cut by 4 bases and J by 15 bases, with 13 bases left in between.

This chain's CDR3 is CASRVAPQYNEQFF. The CDR3 DNA reads as TGTGCCAGCCGTGTAGCGCCGCAGTACAATGAGCAGTTCTTC. The chain recombines TRBV6-6 with TRBJ2-1; D perhaps matches TRBD2 (5 bases). The CDR3 consists of 14 residues. The V end lost 8 bases, the J end lost 4 bases, and 15 bases lay between the germline ends. Germline assignment: CDR1 MNHNY and CDR2 SVGAGI (reference sequence).

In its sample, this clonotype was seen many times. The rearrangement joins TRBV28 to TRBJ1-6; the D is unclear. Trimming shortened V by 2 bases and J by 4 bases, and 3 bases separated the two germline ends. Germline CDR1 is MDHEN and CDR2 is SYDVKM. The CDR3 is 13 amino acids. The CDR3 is CASSLGYNSPLHF. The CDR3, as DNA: TGTGCCAGCAGTTTAGGGTATAATTCACCCCTCCACTTT.

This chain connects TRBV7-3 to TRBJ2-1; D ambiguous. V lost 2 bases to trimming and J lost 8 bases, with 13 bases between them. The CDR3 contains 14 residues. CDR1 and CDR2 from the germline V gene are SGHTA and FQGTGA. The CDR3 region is CASSLEQIKDEQFF. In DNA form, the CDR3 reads TGTGCCAGCAGCTTAGAACAGATTAAGGATGAGCAGTTCTTC. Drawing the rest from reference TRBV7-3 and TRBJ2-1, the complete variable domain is GAGVSQTPSNKVTEKGKYVELRCDPISGHTALYWYRQSLGQGPEFLIYFQGTGAADDSGLPNDRFFAVRPEGSVSTLKIQRTERGDSAVYLCASSLEQIKDEQFFGPGTRLTVL.

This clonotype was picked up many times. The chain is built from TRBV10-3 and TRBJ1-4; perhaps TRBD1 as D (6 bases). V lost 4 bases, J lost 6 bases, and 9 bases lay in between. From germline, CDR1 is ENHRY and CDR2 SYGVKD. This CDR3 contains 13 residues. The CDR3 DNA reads TGTGCCATCAGTGGGACAGAGGATGAAAAACTGTTTTTT. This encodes CAISGTEDEKLFF.

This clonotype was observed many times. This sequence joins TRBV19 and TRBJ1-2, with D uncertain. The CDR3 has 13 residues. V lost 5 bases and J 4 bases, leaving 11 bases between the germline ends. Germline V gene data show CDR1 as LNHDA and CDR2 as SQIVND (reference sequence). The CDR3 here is CASSVPGIYGYTF. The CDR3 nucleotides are TGTGCCAGTAGTGTCCCCGGGATCTATGGCTACACCTTC.

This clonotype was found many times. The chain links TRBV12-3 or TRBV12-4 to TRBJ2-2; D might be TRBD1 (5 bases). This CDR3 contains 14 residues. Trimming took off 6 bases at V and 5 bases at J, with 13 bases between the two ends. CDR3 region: CASSLQGSTGELFF. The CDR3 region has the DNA TGTGCCAGCAGCTTGCAGGGAAGTACCGGGGAGCTGTTTTTT.

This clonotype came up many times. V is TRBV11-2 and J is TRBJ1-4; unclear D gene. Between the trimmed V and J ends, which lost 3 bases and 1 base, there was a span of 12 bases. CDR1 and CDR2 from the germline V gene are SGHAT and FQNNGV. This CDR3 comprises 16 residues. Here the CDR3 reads CASSFEGYGTNEKLFF. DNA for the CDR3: TGTGCCAGCAGCTTCGAAGGGTACGGAACTAATGAAAAACTGTTTTTT.

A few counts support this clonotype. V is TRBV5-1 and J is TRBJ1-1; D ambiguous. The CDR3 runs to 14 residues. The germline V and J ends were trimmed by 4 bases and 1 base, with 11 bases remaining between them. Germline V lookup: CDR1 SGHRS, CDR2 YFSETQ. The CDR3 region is CASSATNRNTEAFF. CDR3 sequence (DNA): TGCGCCAGCAGCGCAACTAACAGGAACACTGAAGCTTTCTTT.

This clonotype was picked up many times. The CDR3 DNA is TGTGCCAGCAGCCCGGGCTCCTACAATGAGCAGTTCTTC. Translating it yields CASSPGSYNEQFF. V is TRBV11-2 and J is TRBJ2-1, with no clear D. The CDR3 consists of 13 residues. Trimming removed 5 bases at V and 0 bases at J, with 5 bases between. Germline V lookup: CDR1 SGHAT, CDR2 FQNNGV.

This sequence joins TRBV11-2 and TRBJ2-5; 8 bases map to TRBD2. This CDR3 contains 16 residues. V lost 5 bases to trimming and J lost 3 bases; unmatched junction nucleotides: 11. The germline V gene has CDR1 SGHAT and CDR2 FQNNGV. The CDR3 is CASSPTAGEMEETQYF. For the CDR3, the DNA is TGTGCCAGCAGCCCGACAGCGGGGGAGATGGAAGAGACCCAGTACTTC.

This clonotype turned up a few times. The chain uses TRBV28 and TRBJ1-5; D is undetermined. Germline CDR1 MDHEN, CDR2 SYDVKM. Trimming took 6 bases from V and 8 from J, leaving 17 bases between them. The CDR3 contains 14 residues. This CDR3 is CASRDRAGIKPQHF. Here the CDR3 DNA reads TGTGCCAGCAGGGACCGGGCGGGAATCAAGCCCCAGCATTTT.